What follows are 22 T cell receptor beta chains derived from one specimen sequenced in a study of beta chain features in type 1 diabetes. Expressed TCRB transcripts got sequenced, as all isolated RNA was reverse transcribed. This table comes from immunoSEQ multiplex PCR, and its TCRdb copy is limited to in-frame clones, with some not included. The table includes under 450,000 clones, roughly 16% detected once. Material: naive CD4+ T cells from blood. The receptor set was obtained from a woman aged 18-29 years in good health.

V is TRBV18 and J is TRBJ1-1; unclear D gene. CDR1 and CDR2 (germline): KGHSH, LQKENI. Between the trimmed V and J ends, which lost 5 bases and 0 bases, there was a span of 16 bases. This CDR3 has 16 amino acids. This chain's CDR3 is CASSVFGSGLNTEAFF. As DNA, the CDR3 is TGTGCCAGCTCAGTATTCGGGAGCGGGCTGAACACTGAAGCTTTCTTT.

This clone was picked up a small number of times. V gene TRBV4-1 combines with J gene TRBJ1-2; 7 nucleotides align to TRBD1. Trimming took 5 bases from V and 8 from J; bases not matched to a gene: 14. The CDR3 is 15 residues long. Germline V gene lookup returns CDR1 MGHRA and CDR2 YSYEKL. DNA for the CDR3: TGCGCCAGCAGCGCCGTTAGGGGGCGCCTCGGCGGCTACACCTTC. Amino acids: CASSAVRGRLGGYTF.

This chain connects TRBV7-9 to TRBJ2-7; TRBD2 matches 7 bases. Trimming at V came to 5 bases and at J to 2 bases, leaving 9 bases not matched to a gene. This CDR3 comprises 15 residues. CDR1 is SEHNR, CDR2 FQNEAQ, per germline (reference sequence). CDR3 DNA: TGTGCCAGCAGCCCTCGTGCGGGAGTCGCCTACGAGCAGTACTTC. Amino acids: CASSPRAGVAYEQYF.

This clone was detected a few times. The chain carries TRBV7-9 and TRBJ2-1; TRBD1 agrees at 7 bases. The J segment lost 6 bases and the V segment lost 5 bases, leaving 7 bases of the junction unmatched. CDR3 size: 14 residues. Germline lookup yields CDR1 SEHNR and CDR2 FQNEAQ (reference sequence). CDR3 coding DNA: TGTGCCAGCAGCGTAACAGGGGCCTTCAATGAGCAGTTCTTC. Amino acid sequence: CASSVTGAFNEQFF.

This chain links TRBV7-9 with TRBJ1-5; D is possibly TRBD1 (5 bases). There are 14 residues in the CDR3. The germline CDR1 and CDR2 sequences are SEHNR and FQNEAQ (reference sequence). Trimming removed 3 bases at V and 2 bases at J, with 8 bases between. The CDR3 DNA is TGTGCCAGCAGCTTCGGGGGTCGCAATCAGCCCCAGCATTTT. It translates to CASSFGGRNQPQHF.

About this clone: This sample includes further DNA sequences coding for the same CDR3. The chain joins TRBV29-1 to TRBJ2-5, with 7 bases fitting TRBD1. The CDR3 totals 13 residues. Losses at the gene ends were 3 bases for V and 4 bases for J; bases not matched to a gene: 5. Germline V gene data show CDR1 as SQVTM and CDR2 as ANQGSEA. CDR3 in amino acids: CSVEVTGPETQYF. The CDR3 region has the DNA TGCAGCGTTGAGGTGACAGGGCCAGAGACCCAGTACTTC. The full variable domain, its missing parts supplied by reference TRBV29-1 and TRBJ2-5, is SAVISQKPSRDICQRGTSLTIQCQVDSQVTMMFWYRQQPGQSLTLIATANQGSEATYESGFVIDKFPISRPNLTFSTLTVSNMSPEDSSIYLCSVEVTGPETQYFGPGTRLLVL.

This clone was seen only a few times. The V and J genes are TRBV30 and TRBJ1-5, with D possibly matching TRBD1 (5 bases). CDR1 is GTSNPN and CDR2 is SVGIG in the germline V gene (reference sequence). The CDR3 is 14 amino acids. Deletions cut 0 bases from V and 7 bases from J, with 13 bases between. The CDR3 sequence: CAWSVRGFDQPQHF. The CDR3 coding sequence is TGTGCCTGGAGTGTACGGGGGTTCGACCAGCCCCAGCATTTT.

J is TRBJ2-7 and V is TRBV4-3; possible D gene TRBD1, 6 bases. This CDR3 comprises 15 residues. V lost 0 bases, J lost 3 bases, and 12 bases lay in between. Germline CDR1 LGHNA, CDR2 YSLEER. The DNA for the CDR3 is TGCGCCAGCAGCCAAGATGGGCAGGGGTTCTACGAGCAGTACTTC. Translating gives CASSQDGQGFYEQYF.

This clone was observed a few times. The rearrangement links TRBV11-2 to TRBJ2-2; TRBD1 matches 7 bases. V shed 6 bases, J shed 4 bases, and the junction held 8 bases outside the gene matches. The CDR3 length is 15 residues. Germline-derived CDR1 and CDR2 are SGHAT and FQNNGV. The CDR3 is CASRKNDRVTGELFF. As DNA, the CDR3 is TGTGCCAGCAGAAAAAATGACAGGGTCACCGGGGAGCTGTTTTTT.

In its sample, this clone was seen a few times. The gene calls are TRBV7-2 and TRBJ1-5, with D unclear. This CDR3 spans 15 amino acids. V lost 1 base, J lost 3 bases, and 10 bases lay in between. Per the germline V gene, CDR1 is SGHTA and CDR2 is FQGNSA. In nucleotides, the CDR3 is TGTGCCAGCAGCTTAGGACGGGGTTACAATCAGCCCCAGCATTTT. Protein: CASSLGRGYNQPQHF.

The chain carries TRBV10-3 and TRBJ2-7; a weak D match, TRBD1 (6 bases). Germline V gives CDR1 ENHRY, CDR2 SYGVKD. The CDR3 extends over 12 amino acids. Trimming took 4 bases from V and 3 from J, leaving 7 bases between them. CDR3 coding DNA: TGTGCCATCAGTGCGGACAGCTACGAGCAGTACTTC. Residues: CAISADSYEQYF.

The V gene is TRBV5-1, the J gene TRBJ2-1, with 10 positions matching TRBD2. V lost 7 bases and J lost 2; bases outside the gene matches: 3. The CDR3 is 14 amino acids. From germline, CDR1 is SGHRS and CDR2 YFSETQ. The CDR3 nucleotides read TGCGCCAGCCTAGCGGGAGAACCCTACAATGAGCAGTTCTTC. Protein product: CASLAGEPYNEQFF.

CDR3: CASSLGYSEGPASEAFF. CDR3 in DNA: TGCGCCAGCAGCTTGGGGTACTCTGAGGGCCCTGCATCGGAAGCTTTCTTT. The chain combines TRBV5-1 with TRBJ1-1; D remains unclear. From germline, CDR1 is SGHRS and CDR2 YFSETQ. The CDR3 is 17 amino acids. V was trimmed by 0 bases and J by 8 bases, leaving 23 bases between them. Based on the CDR3 plus reference TRBV5-1 and TRBJ1-1, the full variable domain is KAGVTQTPRYLIKTRGQQVTLSCSPISGHRSVSWYQQTPGQGLQFLFEYFSETQRNKGNFPGRFSGRQFSNSRSEMNVSTLELGDSALYLCASSLGYSEGPASEAFFGQGTRLTVV.

This chain connects TRBV5-1 to TRBJ1-4; D is uncertain. CDR3 length: 15 amino acids. Trimming removed 0 bases at V and 6 bases at J, with 12 bases between. Per germline, CDR1 SGHRS and CDR2 YFSETQ. CDR3 region: CASSLVGSRDEKLFF. In DNA form, the CDR3 reads TGCGCCAGCAGCTTGGTAGGTTCCCGGGATGAAAAACTGTTTTTT.

A few counts support this clone. This chain connects TRBV30 to TRBJ1-2; tentatively, D is TRBD1 (6 bases). In germline, CDR1 is GTSNPN, CDR2 SVGIG (reference sequence). The CDR3 loop spans 14 amino acids. The V and J ends lost 1 base and 8 bases respectively, with 17 bases between them. DNA for the CDR3: TGTGCCTGGAGTGGGGTGGGAACAGGGAAAGGCTACACCTTC. It yields the protein CAWSGVGTGKGYTF.

This clone was found a few times. The chain carries TRBV7-2 and TRBJ2-5; unclear D gene. Trimming took 3 bases from V and 1 from J, leaving 9 bases between them. Germline V lookup: CDR1 SGHTA, CDR2 FQGNSA. There are 14 residues in the CDR3. CDR3 nucleotides: TGTGCCAGCAGCTTCCTAGTCTTCCAAGAGACCCAGTACTTC. This sequence encodes CASSFLVFQETQYF.

The chain is built from TRBV7-2 and TRBJ2-3; TRBD2 agrees at 8 bases. This CDR3 has 16 amino acids. Germline-derived CDR1 and CDR2 are SGHTA and FQGNSA. The ends lost 1 base at V and 6 bases at J; junction bases unmatched: 9. CDR3 in DNA: TGTGCCAGCAGCTTAGTACCGGCGGGAGGAGGCGATACGCAGTATTTT. Its translation: CASSLVPAGGGDTQYF.

This chain connects TRBV7-9 to TRBJ2-3; the D gene is possibly TRBD1 (6 bases). Germline loops: CDR1 SEHNR, CDR2 FQNEAQ (reference sequence). The CDR3 runs to 14 residues. Trimming stripped 5 bases from V and 1 base from J, with 10 bases between. The CDR3 region is CASSTGYGTDTQYF. The CDR3 bases are TGTGCCAGCAGCACAGGGTACGGCACAGATACGCAGTATTTT.

There are a few counts of this clone. The V gene is TRBV28, the J gene TRBJ2-5, with D perhaps matching TRBD1 (7 bases). Trimming shortened V by 5 bases and J by 4 bases, and 8 bases separated the two germline ends. The germline V gene encodes CDR1 MDHEN and CDR2 SYDVKM. The CDR3 runs 12 residues. CDR3 residues: CASSQGGETQYF. The CDR3 DNA is TGTGCCAGCAGTCAGGGGGGAGAGACCCAGTACTTC.

This chain links TRBV7-2 with TRBJ2-3; TRBD1 aligns across 7 bases. CDR3 length: 15 residues. CDR1 is SGHTA, CDR2 FQGNSA, per germline. The trim removed 5 bases at V and 2 bases at J, leaving 7 bases unmatched. Written as DNA, the CDR3 is TGTGCCAGCAGCGCCCGGGACAGACTCACAGATACGCAGTATTTT. This gives the protein CASSARDRLTDTQYF.

The CDR3 region is CATSIFSGANVLTF. CDR3 nucleotide sequence: TGTGCCACCAGTATTTTCTCTGGGGCCAACGTCCTGACTTTC. The rearrangement links TRBV15 to TRBJ2-6; no firm D call. The CDR3 is 14 residues long. CDR1 and CDR2 (germline): LNHNV, YYDKDF (reference sequence). The V and J ends lost 6 bases and 0 bases respectively, with 6 bases between them. Complete variable domain (other parts from reference TRBV15 and TRBJ2-6): DAMVIQNPRYQVTQFGKPVTLSCSQTLNHNVMYWYQQKSSQAPKLLFHYYDKDFNNEADTPDNFQSRRPNTSFCFLDIRSPGLGDTAMYLCATSIFSGANVLTFGAGSRLTVL.

The J gene is TRBJ1-5, the V gene TRBV6-5; the match to TRBD1 covers 10 bases. V was pared by 5 bases and J by 2 bases, with 3 bases of the junction left unmatched. CDR3 length: 15 amino acids. CDR1 and CDR2 from the germline V gene are MNHEY and SVGAGI. CDR3 sequence reads: CASSRQGAGNQPQHF. The CDR3 coding sequence is TGTGCCAGCAGTCGACAGGGGGCTGGCAATCAGCCCCAGCATTTT.